These T cell receptor beta chains were read from a single sample in a study of blood T cell repertoires in COVID-19. Generated by immunoSEQ multiplex PCR, the TCRdb table keeps only in-frame clones and is missing some. The sample carries around 190,000 clones, approximately 80% recorded once. Sequenced sample: peripheral blood. The receptors originated from a human donor in a cohort sampled during active COVID-19. Each CDR3 is given with its conserved first and last residue. The order of the fields is V gene, D gene, CDR3 protein. A D gene is named only where the DNA matches it firmly.

V: TRBV18; D: NA; CDR3: CASARHRYNEQFF
V: TRBV29-1; D: NA; CDR3: CSVEGRNEQFF
V: TRBV2; D: TRBD2; CDR3: CLAGGLKAGELFF
V: TRBV4-1; D: TRBD1; CDR3: CASSPRDRGSYEQYF
V: TRBV2; D: NA; CDR3: CASSVEGLGNQPQHF
V: TRBV14; D: NA; CDR3: CASSQAGAAKQYF
V: TRBV27; D: TRBD1; CDR3: CASSRQGWVFNTDTQYF
V: TRBV5-1; D: TRBD1; CDR3: CASSPGQGAEKLFF
V: TRBV21-1; D: NA; CDR3: CANSGGWLKSTEAFF
V: TRBV7-8; D: TRBD2; CDR3: CASSLREGRTDTQYF
V: TRBV18; D: NA; CDR3: CASSPRSGATYEQYF
V: TRBV30; D: TRBD2; CDR3: CAWSVMTSGTCEQYF
V: TRBV19; D: NA; CDR3: CASSNALRLQSSYEQYF
V: TRBV2; D: NA; CDR3: CASRGARVSGANVLTF
V: TRBV12-3/TRBV12-4; D: NA; CDR3: CASSVQAYSPLHF
V: TRBV5-1; D: NA; CDR3: CASKHSGHYNEQFF
V: TRBV18; D: NA; CDR3: CASSPGLEQAYEQYF
V: TRBV30; D: NA; CDR3: CAWSVASGNTIYF
V: TRBV4-1; D: TRBD2; CDR3: CASSQYWGGETQYF
V: TRBV10-3; D: TRBD1; CDR3: CAIRDGTDSYEQYF
V: TRBV6-5; D: NA; CDR3: CASSYSGGLNTGELFF
V: TRBV28; D: NA; CDR3: CASSLAMDSPGEQYF
V: TRBV6-1; D: NA; CDR3: CASSERQEPYEKLFF
V: TRBV4-1; D: TRBD2; CDR3: CASSQNFRAGLAGGRTYNEQFF
V: TRBV18; D: NA; CDR3: CASSPWPGTTALPGEQFF
V: TRBV5-6; D: TRBD1; CDR3: CASSSGTEFYEQYF
V: TRBV9; D: NA; CDR3: CASSARDSPYNEQFF
V: TRBV11-3; D: NA; CDR3: CASSLHALADTQYF